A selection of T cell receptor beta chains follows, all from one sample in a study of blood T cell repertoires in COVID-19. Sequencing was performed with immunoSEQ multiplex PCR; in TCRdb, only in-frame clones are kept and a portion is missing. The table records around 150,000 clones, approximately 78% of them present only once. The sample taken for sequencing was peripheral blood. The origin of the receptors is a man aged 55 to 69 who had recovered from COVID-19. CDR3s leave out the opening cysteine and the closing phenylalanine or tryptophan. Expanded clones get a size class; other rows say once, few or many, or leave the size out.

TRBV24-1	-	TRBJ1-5	ATSGPPTKGVGSNQPQH
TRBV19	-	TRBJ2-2	ASSINRNTGELF
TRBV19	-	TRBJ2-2	ASSIRVVRGSGELF
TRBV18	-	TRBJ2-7	ASSPRTSGSSYEQY
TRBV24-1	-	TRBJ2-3	ATSDSGLAGASYSTDTQY
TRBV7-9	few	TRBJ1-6	ASSLRQGGSPLH
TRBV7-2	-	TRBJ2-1	ASSLVPQGNEQF
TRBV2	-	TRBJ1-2	ASSFSSNYGYT
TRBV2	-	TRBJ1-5	ASSVGNAPDTNQPQH
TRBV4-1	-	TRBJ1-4	ASSQPPGTVNEKLF
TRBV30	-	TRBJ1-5	AWSGRYSNQPQH
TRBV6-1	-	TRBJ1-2	ASSEGRWGGYGYT